These 26 T cell receptor beta chains were all obtained from the same sample, sequenced in a study of blood T cell repertoires in COVID-19. Repertoires were generated with immunoSEQ multiplex PCR, while TCRdb's copy carries only in-frame clones and drops some. The sample contains about 250,000 clones, approximately 81% of which appear only once. The sequenced sample consisted of peripheral blood. The receptor source for this set is an elderly woman with acute or convalescent COVID-19.

The V gene is TRBV9, the J gene TRBJ1-1; TRBD1 matches at 7 bases. Trimming took 0 bases from V and 11 from J; bases not matched to a gene: 4. This CDR3 is built from 12 residues. Germline V lookup: CDR1 SGDLS, CDR2 YYNGEE. CDR3: CASSVGQGVAFF. DNA of the CDR3: TGTGCCAGCAGCGTAGGACAGGGAGTCGCTTTCTTT.

The chain recombines TRBV29-1 with TRBJ1-4; TRBD1 might be the D (5 bases). This CDR3 is 17 amino acids long. Per germline, CDR1 SQVTM and CDR2 ANQGSEA. Trimming cost V 6 bases and J 7 bases, with 27 bases left between them. CDR3 sequence: CSVEIYRDSLRGEKLFF. The CDR3, as DNA: TGCAGCGTCGAGATATACCGGGACTCTCTAAGGGGTGAAAAACTGTTTTTT.

V gene TRBV3-1 (or the pseudogene TRBV3-2) combines with J gene TRBJ1-5; 7 bases are shared with TRBD1. Germline V gives CDR1 LGHDT, CDR2 YNNKEL (reference sequence). The CDR3 runs 15 residues. The J segment lost 6 bases and the V segment lost 6 bases, leaving 11 bases of the junction unmatched. CDR3 loop: CASSHSDRVGQPQHF. For the CDR3, the DNA is TGTGCCAGCAGTCACTCCGACAGGGTTGGTCAGCCCCAGCATTTT.

The V call is TRBV6-6, the J call TRBJ2-7; 7 bases match TRBD1. Trimming took 6 bases from V and 6 from J; bases not matched to a gene: 5. Germline V gives CDR1 MNHNY, CDR2 SVGAGI (reference sequence). This CDR3 comprises 12 residues. Written as DNA, the CDR3 is TGTGCCAGCAGAGACGACAGGGCCGAGCAGTACTTC. This gives the protein CASRDDRAEQYF.

The chain has TRBV10-3 and TRBJ1-2, with D possibly matching TRBD1 (6 bases). The CDR3 has 15 amino acids. Germline V CDR1 and CDR2: ENHRY, SYGVKD. The V gene lost 4 bases and the J gene lost 0 bases, with 12 bases spanning the gap. The CDR3 DNA follows: TGTGCCATCAGTGTGGGGGGGACAACTAACTATGGCTACACCTTC. Its translation: CAISVGGTTNYGYTF.

The chain recombines TRBV5-6 with TRBJ2-1; D is uncertain. Germline V gene lookup returns CDR1 SGHDT and CDR2 YYEEEE. This CDR3 is built from 13 residues. V lost 3 bases and J 7 bases, leaving 11 bases between the germline ends. The CDR3: CASSSGWWNEQFF. The CDR3 region has the DNA TGTGCCAGCAGCTCGGGTTGGTGGAATGAGCAGTTCTTC.

This clone showed up just once. The chain couples TRBV27 to TRBJ2-3; TRBD1 matches 8 bases. The CDR3 sequence is 14 residues long. Trimming took 7 bases from V and 3 from J; bases not matched to a gene: 6. Looked up from germline, CDR1 is MNHEY and CDR2 is SMNVEV (reference sequence). CDR3 sequence (DNA): TGTGCCAGCACCAGGACAGGGAGGACAGATACGCAGTATTTT. Its protein is CASTRTGRTDTQYF.

By share, this clone ranks as medium-sized. V and J are TRBV7-9 and TRBJ1-5; 12 bases are a match to TRBD1. V shed 5 bases and J 5 bases; nucleotides not matched to a gene: 7. Germline loops: CDR1 SEHNR, CDR2 FQNEAQ (reference sequence). This CDR3 is 16 amino acids long. The CDR3 protein is CASSTGTGGGYQPQHF. CDR3 in DNA: TGTGCCAGCAGCACCGGGACAGGGGGCGGATATCAGCCCCAGCATTTT.

This chain links TRBV7-9 with TRBJ2-5; D gene unclear. The CDR3 contains 15 residues. V gave up 5 bases and J gave up 1 base, with 14 bases separating them. Germline V gene data show CDR1 as SEHNR and CDR2 as FQNEAQ (reference sequence). The CDR3 DNA sequence: TGTGCCAGCAGCCCCGACACGTATCTCCAAGAGACCCAGTACTTC. It codes for CASSPDTYLQETQYF.

This sequence joins TRBV19 and TRBJ2-1; D might be TRBD1 (5 bases). The V gene lost 3 bases and the J gene lost 4 bases, with 13 bases spanning the gap. Germline lookup yields CDR1 LNHDA and CDR2 SQIVND (reference sequence). CDR3 length: 15 amino acids. CDR3 loop: CASSIQGIGYNEQFF. As DNA, the CDR3 is TGTGCCAGTAGTATCCAGGGAATTGGTTACAATGAGCAGTTCTTC.

The V gene is TRBV24-1, the J gene TRBJ2-1; 8 bases fit TRBD1. This CDR3 spans 17 amino acids. Germline V gene sequence: CDR1 KGHDR, CDR2 SFDVKD. V gave up 4 bases and J gave up 1 base; unmatched junction bases: 8. The CDR3 region is CATSESTGDLSYNEQFF. The CDR3 nucleotides read TGTGCCACCAGTGAATCGACAGGGGATCTATCCTACAATGAGCAGTTCTTC.

The genes are TRBV5-1 and TRBJ2-5, with TRBD2 as a possible D gene (6 bases). This CDR3 contains 14 residues. Germline V lookup: CDR1 SGHRS, CDR2 YFSETQ. V was shortened by 3 bases and J by 5 bases, with 14 bases between the two germline ends. CDR3 in amino acids: CASSSPASAETQYF. Written as DNA, the CDR3 is TGCGCCAGCAGCTCCCCAGCTAGCGCGGAGACCCAGTACTTC.

V is TRBV5-1 and J is TRBJ2-1; 11 bases fit TRBD1. The CDR3 spans 15 residues. Germline V gene sequence: CDR1 SGHRS, CDR2 YFSETQ. V lost 4 bases, J lost 6 bases, and 6 bases stayed unmatched. CDR3 nucleotide sequence: TGCGCCAGCAGCCAGGCCGGGACAGGGGGCAATGAGCAGTTCTTC. Translating it yields CASSQAGTGGNEQFF.

The chain uses TRBV12-3 or TRBV12-4 and TRBJ2-2; possibly TRBD1 for D (5 bases). This CDR3 is 13 amino acids long. Trimming pared 6 bases from V and 6 bases from J, leaving 11 bases between. This CDR3 is CASSPGRSGELFF. Written as DNA, the CDR3 is TGTGCCAGCAGCCCAGGGCGATCCGGGGAGCTGTTTTTT.

This chain links TRBV30 with TRBJ2-7; D is unresolved. Between the trimmed V and J ends, which lost 4 bases and 2 bases, there was a span of 6 bases. Germline-derived CDR1 and CDR2 are GTSNPN and SVGIG (reference sequence). This CDR3 is built from 11 residues. CDR3 sequence: CAWTVAYEQYF. CDR3 nucleotide sequence: TGTGCCTGGACAGTCGCCTACGAGCAGTACTTC.

The table lists this clone with a few counts. The J gene is TRBJ2-1, the V gene TRBV28; 7 nucleotides match TRBD2. Germline V CDR1 and CDR2: MDHEN, SYDVKM. V lost 5 bases to trimming and J lost 10 bases; unmatched junction nucleotides: 17. This CDR3 has 16 amino acids. This CDR3 reads CASSGTRGGPSGEQFF. The CDR3 DNA reads TGTGCCAGCAGTGGAACGAGGGGAGGGCCATCGGGGGAGCAGTTCTTC. Full variable domain (rest looked up from reference TRBV28 and TRBJ2-1): DVKVTQSSRYLVKRTGEKVFLECVQDMDHENMFWYRQDPGLGLRLIYFSYDVKMKEKGDIPEGYSVSREKKERFSLILESASTNQTSMYLCASSGTRGGPSGEQFFGPGTRLTVL.

In its sample, this clone was seen once. The rearrangement uses TRBV7-9 and TRBJ1-4; D is unresolved. V lost 3 bases and J 7 bases, leaving 15 bases between the germline ends. Germline assignment: CDR1 SEHNR and CDR2 FQNEAQ (reference sequence). The CDR3 is 15 amino acids. The CDR3 is CASSLAAMETEKLFF. The DNA of the CDR3 is TGTGCCAGCAGCTTGGCGGCAATGGAGACTGAAAAACTGTTTTTT. Using reference TRBV7-9 and TRBJ1-4 for the parts outside the CDR3, the full variable domain is DTGVSQNPRHKITKRGQNVTFRCDPISEHNRLYWYRQTLGQGPEFLTYFQNEAQLEKSRLLSDRFSAERPKGSFSTLEIQRTEQGDSAMYLCASSLAAMETEKLFFGSGTQLSVL.

V and J are TRBV19 and TRBJ1-6; D is ambiguous. Germline loops: CDR1 LNHDA, CDR2 SQIVND (reference sequence). Trimming took 6 bases from V and 0 from J, leaving 9 bases between them. The CDR3 contains 15 residues. The CDR3 sequence is CASSQSSSYNSPLHF. The CDR3 DNA is TGTGCCAGTAGCCAGTCTAGCTCCTATAATTCACCCCTCCACTTT.

The gene calls are TRBV30 and TRBJ1-5; 8 bases map to TRBD1. Per germline, CDR1 GTSNPN and CDR2 SVGIG (reference sequence). The CDR3 spans 15 residues. The J segment lost 9 bases and the V segment lost 0 bases, leaving 10 bases of the junction unmatched. This chain's CDR3 is CAWSVGGQVLGPQHF. The CDR3 nucleotides read TGTGCCTGGAGTGTCGGGGGACAGGTCCTGGGGCCCCAGCATTTT.

J is TRBJ2-1 and V is TRBV10-3; 13 bases fit TRBD2. Germline V gene sequence: CDR1 ENHRY, CDR2 SYGVKD. The CDR3 is 15 residues long. The V gene end was trimmed by 6 bases and the J gene end by 6 bases; junction bases not matched to a gene: 5. For the CDR3, the DNA is TGTGCCATCAGCCTGACTAGCGGGGGGTCCAATGAGCAGTTCTTC. Its translation: CAISLTSGGSNEQFF.

Comment on this clone: Distinct nucleotide sequences in the sample also encode this CDR3. This sequence joins TRBV5-1 and TRBJ2-5; the match to TRBD1 covers 8 bases. This CDR3 is 15 amino acids long. The V gene's germline CDR1 is SGHRS and CDR2 YFSETQ. Unmatched junction bases numbered 5, after V lost 0 bases and J lost 4 bases. The CDR3 coding sequence is TGCGCCAGCAGCTTGGATCCAGGGGGCCGAGAGACCCAGTACTTC. Its protein product is CASSLDPGGRETQYF.

This clone has a single count. The CDR3 protein is CASSQESVIDTQYF. The CDR3 nucleotides read TGCGCCAGCAGCCAAGAGAGCGTTATAGATACGCAGTATTTT. The chain combines TRBV4-1 with TRBJ2-3; unclear D gene. The V gene's germline CDR1 is MGHRA and CDR2 YSYEKL. Between the trimmed V and J ends, which lost 0 bases and 5 bases, there was a span of 9 bases. The CDR3 runs to 14 residues.

CDR3 DNA sequence: TGTGCCAGCAGCACACCACCACAGGGAGGGGGGGAGGCTTTCTTT. Protein product: CASSTPPQGGGEAFF. The V call is TRBV28, the J call TRBJ1-1, with D maybe TRBD1 (6 bases). CDR1 is MDHEN and CDR2 is SYDVKM in the germline V gene. The CDR3 sequence is 15 residues long. V was cut by 6 bases and J by 11 bases, with 25 bases left in between. Full variable domain (missing parts from reference TRBV28 and TRBJ1-1): DVKVTQSSRYLVKRTGEKVFLECVQDMDHENMFWYRQDPGLGLRLIYFSYDVKMKEKGDIPEGYSVSREKKERFSLILESASTNQTSMYLCASSTPPQGGGEAFFGQGTRLTVV.

The gene calls are TRBV28 and TRBJ1-2; tentative D call: TRBD1 (6 bases). The CDR3 runs 15 residues. CDR1 is MDHEN and CDR2 is SYDVKM in the germline V gene. With 1 base removed from V and 6 bases from J, the gap between germline ends came to 15 bases. The CDR3 is CASSLLGGAGDGYTF. CDR3 coding DNA: TGTGCCAGCAGTTTATTGGGGGGGGCAGGGGATGGCTACACCTTC.

J is TRBJ1-5 and V is TRBV27, with D tentatively TRBD1 (5 bases). The CDR3 totals 14 residues. Germline V lookup: CDR1 MNHEY, CDR2 SMNVEV (reference sequence). V was cut by 7 bases and J by 2 bases, with 12 bases left in between. CDR3 protein: CASKQGTGNQPQHF. In nucleotides, the CDR3 is TGTGCCAGCAAGCAGGGTACAGGCAATCAGCCCCAGCATTTT.

The chain recombines TRBV18 with TRBJ1-1; a possible D gene is TRBD1 (6 bases). The CDR3 extends over 18 amino acids. Germline CDR1 and CDR2: KGHSH and LQKENI. V was clipped by 2 bases and J by 0 bases, with 19 bases between them. The CDR3 DNA reads TGTGCCAGCTCACCAATTGGGGGCTCCTTTAGAATGAACACTGAAGCTTTCTTT. This gives the protein CASSPIGGSFRMNTEAFF.